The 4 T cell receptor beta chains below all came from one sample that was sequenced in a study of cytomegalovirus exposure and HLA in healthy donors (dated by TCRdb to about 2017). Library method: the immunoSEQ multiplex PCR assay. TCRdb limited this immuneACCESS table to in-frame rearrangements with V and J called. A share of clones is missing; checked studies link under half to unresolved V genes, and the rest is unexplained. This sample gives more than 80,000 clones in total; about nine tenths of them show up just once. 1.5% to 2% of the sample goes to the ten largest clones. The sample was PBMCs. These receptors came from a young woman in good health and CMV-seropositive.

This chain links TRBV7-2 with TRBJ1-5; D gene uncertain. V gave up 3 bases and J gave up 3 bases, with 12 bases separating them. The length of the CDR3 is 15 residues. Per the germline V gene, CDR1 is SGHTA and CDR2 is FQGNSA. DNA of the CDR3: TGTGCCAGCAGCTTCGCTGGCGGCTACAATCAGCCCCAGCATTTT. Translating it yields CASSFAGGYNQPQHF.

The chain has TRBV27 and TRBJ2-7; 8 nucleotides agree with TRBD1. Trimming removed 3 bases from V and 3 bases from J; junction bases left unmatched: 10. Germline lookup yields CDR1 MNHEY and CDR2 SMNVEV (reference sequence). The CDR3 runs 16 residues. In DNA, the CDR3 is TGTGCCAGCAGTTTGAGGCCATTTGACAGGGGCTACGAGCAGTACTTC. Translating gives CASSLRPFDRGYEQYF.

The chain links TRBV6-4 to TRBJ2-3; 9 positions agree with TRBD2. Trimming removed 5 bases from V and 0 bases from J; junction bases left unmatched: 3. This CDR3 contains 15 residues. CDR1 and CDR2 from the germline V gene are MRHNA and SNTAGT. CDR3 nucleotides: TGTGCCAGCAGTCCGACTAGCGGAAGCACAGATACGCAGTATTTT. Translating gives CASSPTSGSTDTQYF.

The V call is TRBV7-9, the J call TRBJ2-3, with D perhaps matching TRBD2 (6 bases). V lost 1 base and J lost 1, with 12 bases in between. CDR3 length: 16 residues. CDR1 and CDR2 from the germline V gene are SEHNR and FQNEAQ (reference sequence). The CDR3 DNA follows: TGTGCCAGCAGCTTAGGGGGGGTGGCGGGCACAGATACGCAGTATTTT. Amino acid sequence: CASSLGGVAGTDTQYF.